The 24 T cell receptor beta chains listed next were all sequenced from one sample in a study of response to subunit inactivated influenza vaccine. TCRdb redid the calling of the RT-PCR reads with MiXCR, one entry per CDR3 protein. The sample holds about 650,000 distinct CDR3 sequences; around 15% are singletons and the top ten take about 7.4%. This sample comprised PBMCs from blood, obtained roughly 15 days before vaccination. All receptors derive from a man aged 50-60 years who received an inactivated influenza vaccine.

The chain has TRBV6-2 or TRBV6-3 and TRBJ1-1; weak D call: TRBD1 (5 bases). The CDR3 length is 16 residues. The germline gives CDR1 MNHEY, CDR2 SVGEGT. V was cut by 0 bases and J by 7 bases, with 18 bases left in between. The CDR3 loop reads CASSYSPGAMGDEAFF. The CDR3, as DNA: TGTGCCAGCAGTTACTCCCCCGGGGCAATGGGGGATGAAGCTTTCTTT.

This clonotype has only a few counts. The chain joins TRBV18 to TRBJ2-7, with unresolved D. The CDR3 totals 15 residues. Trimming took 4 bases from V and 0 from J, leaving 13 bases between them. The V gene's germline CDR1 is KGHSH and CDR2 LQKENI. CDR3 nucleotides: TGTGCCAGCTCACTCCGACATGATTACTCCTACGAGCAGTACTTC. As protein: CASSLRHDYSYEQYF.

This clonotype was seen more than once but under ten times. The chain has TRBV27 and TRBJ2-7; 12 bases fit TRBD2. Unmatched junction bases numbered 8, after V lost 5 bases and J lost 6 bases. Germline values: CDR1 MNHEY, CDR2 SMNVEV (reference sequence). The CDR3 is 15 residues long. CDR3 DNA sequence: TGTGCCAGCAGTCCGCGGACTAGCGGGACCGCCGAGCAGTACTTC. Translated: CASSPRTSGTAEQYF.

This clonotype was seen only a few times. The CDR3 reads CASTLDRWGSPLHF. In DNA, the CDR3 is TGTGCCAGCACCTTGGACAGGTGGGGGTCACCCCTCCACTTT. The chain carries TRBV12-3 or TRBV12-4 and TRBJ1-6; 7 nucleotides align to TRBD1. The CDR3 contains 14 residues. J was trimmed by 10 bases and V by 7 bases; bases with no gene match: 10.

J is TRBJ2-7 and V is TRBV7-8, with D perhaps TRBD1 or TRBD2 (5 bases each). Trimming removed 3 bases at V and 4 bases at J, with 16 bases between. Germline V gene lookup returns CDR1 SGHVS and CDR2 FQNEAQ. The CDR3 has 15 amino acids. In DNA, the CDR3 is TGTGCCAGCAGCTTCTCTGGGGGAGTGGGGTACGAGCAGTACTTC. Its protein product is CASSFSGGVGYEQYF.

This clonotype has a handful of counts. This chain connects TRBV11-1 to TRBJ2-1, with 10 bases aligning to TRBD2. After removal of 8 bases from V and 3 bases from J, the junction contained 19 bases not matched to a gene. This CDR3 has 19 residues. Per germline, CDR1 SGHAT and CDR2 FQDESV (reference sequence). DNA for the CDR3: TGTGCCAGCTCCACCCAGGGACTAGCGCCTCGGAGGGGCTACAATGAGCAGTTCTTC. Amino acid sequence: CASSTQGLAPRRGYNEQFF.

This chain links TRBV6-1 with TRBJ2-7; D possibly corresponds to TRBD1 (5 bases). The CDR3 extends over 14 amino acids. V was shortened by 11 bases and J by 6 bases, with 23 bases between the two germline ends. Germline CDR1 is MNHNS and CDR2 is SASEGT. The CDR3 is CASKEWQGKGEQYF. DNA of the CDR3: TGTGCCTCCAAGGAGTGGCAGGGCAAGGGCGAGCAGTACTTC.

This clonotype was detected a few times. This chain links TRBV4-2 with TRBJ2-1, with TRBD2 matching 8 bases. Trimming cost V 2 bases and J 4 bases; bases outside gene matches: 4. The CDR3 sequence is 15 residues long. The V gene's germline CDR1 is LGHNA and CDR2 YNFKEQ. CDR3 sequence: CASSQRTSRYNEQFF. CDR3 nucleotides: TGTGCCAGCAGCCAACGGACTAGCCGTTACAATGAGCAGTTCTTC.

Only a few counts were recorded for this clonotype. V is TRBV19 and J is TRBJ1-1; 10 positions match TRBD1. CDR3 length equals 17 residues. Germline V gene lookup returns CDR1 LNHDA and CDR2 SQIVND (reference sequence). Trimming cost V 1 base and J 4 bases; bases outside gene matches: 9. Written as DNA, the CDR3 is TGTGCCAGTAGTATAGGAGACAGGGGGCGAGGTACCACTGAAGCTTTCTTT. Translating gives CASSIGDRGRGTTEAFF.

The J gene is TRBJ2-5, the V gene TRBV28; a possible D gene is TRBD1 (5 bases). Trimming stripped 8 bases from V and 4 bases from J, with 17 bases between. CDR3 size: 14 residues. CDR1 and CDR2 (germline): MDHEN, SYDVKM. The CDR3 reads CASGIPGAIETQYF. The CDR3 nucleotides read TGTGCCAGCGGTATCCCTGGGGCTATAGAGACCCAGTACTTC.

In its sample, this clonotype was seen many times. The chain combines TRBV27 with TRBJ2-1, with 8 bases that match TRBD1. From germline, CDR1 is MNHEY and CDR2 SMNVEV (reference sequence). The V segment lost 2 bases and the J segment 3 bases; nucleotides outside the gene matches: 6. The CDR3 loop spans 16 amino acids. CDR3 coding DNA: TGTGCCAGCAGTTTAAGGTCAGGGGGCTTCTACAATGAGCAGTTCTTC. Its protein product is CASSLRSGGFYNEQFF.

This chain uses TRBV7-2 with TRBJ2-7, with D possibly being TRBD1 (6 bases). V shed 1 base and J shed 2 bases, with 12 bases lying between them. The CDR3 covers 15 residues. In germline, CDR1 is SGHTA, CDR2 FQGNSA. CDR3 region: CASSLVGTSTYEQYF. The CDR3 DNA is TGTGCCAGCAGCTTAGTCGGGACATCTACCTACGAGCAGTACTTC.

This clonotype occurred a few times. The CDR3 protein is CASSQETSGSLQETQYF. In DNA, the CDR3 is TGTGCCAGCAGCCAAGAGACTAGCGGGAGCCTCCAAGAGACCCAGTACTTC. The chain uses TRBV4-2 and TRBJ2-5, with 12 nucleotides matching TRBD2. V trimming: 0 bases; J trimming: 1 base; junction bases outside the gene matches: 3. This CDR3 has 17 amino acids. Germline assignment: CDR1 LGHNA and CDR2 YNFKEQ.

This clonotype was counted only a few times. The chain carries TRBV7-8 and TRBJ2-1; the match to TRBD2 covers 14 bases. CDR1 is SGHVS, CDR2 FQNEAQ, per germline. This CDR3 is 16 amino acids long. Trimming cost V 2 bases and J 7 bases; bases outside gene matches: 4. The CDR3 bases are TGTGCCAGCAGCTTATCCCGGACTAGCGGGAGGAATGAGCAGTTCTTC. Amino acids: CASSLSRTSGRNEQFF.

This chain connects TRBV29-1 to TRBJ2-3; D possibly uses TRBD1 or TRBD2 (5 bases each). This CDR3 comprises 16 residues. The ends were cut back, 1 base at V and 2 bases at J, with 16 bases in the middle. Germline CDR1 and CDR2: SQVTM and ANQGSEA. The CDR3 spells CSVEAARGVSTDTQYF. CDR3 nucleotide sequence: TGCAGCGTTGAAGCCGCCAGAGGGGTGTCCACAGATACGCAGTATTTT.

This clonotype was found a few times. The CDR3 loop reads CASSWLGRAANTGELFF. DNA for the CDR3: TGTGCCAGCAGCTGGCTGGGCCGGGCCGCGAACACCGGGGAGCTGTTTTTT. The chain couples TRBV5-5 to TRBJ2-2; D is unclear. V was pared by 3 bases and J by 0 bases, with 15 bases between. The CDR3 consists of 17 residues. Germline CDR1 is SGHKS and CDR2 is YYEKEE (reference sequence).

This clonotype was observed a few times. The rearrangement joins TRBV5-1 to TRBJ2-2; 10 nucleotides match TRBD2. The germline CDR1 and CDR2 sequences are SGHRS and YFSETQ. CDR3 length: 17 residues. The V and J ends lost 4 bases and 6 bases, in that order; junction bases with no gene match: 12. This CDR3 reads CASSAVLLAGMAGELFF. In DNA, the CDR3 is TGCGCCAGCAGCGCGGTTTTACTAGCGGGGATGGCCGGGGAGCTGTTTTTT.

This rearrangement joins TRBV12-3 or TRBV12-4 to TRBJ2-5; D gene unclear. V was pared by 6 bases and J by 4 bases, with 12 bases between. The CDR3 totals 13 residues. CDR3 loop: CASRPTWSETQYF. CDR3 in DNA: TGTGCCAGCAGACCGACCTGGTCAGAGACCCAGTACTTC.

This clonotype has a single count. The chain has TRBV28 and TRBJ2-7; the match to TRBD2 covers 8 bases. The ends lost 4 bases at V and 3 bases at J; junction bases unmatched: 5. The CDR3 runs to 14 residues. Germline lookup yields CDR1 MDHEN and CDR2 SYDVKM. Here the CDR3 reads CASSWVGLVYEQYF. The CDR3 DNA reads as TGTGCCAGCAGTTGGGTGGGACTAGTCTACGAGCAGTACTTC. Drawing the rest from reference TRBV28 and TRBJ2-7, the complete variable domain is DVKVTQSSRYLVKRTGEKVFLECVQDMDHENMFWYRQDPGLGLRLIYFSYDVKMKEKGDIPEGYSVSREKKERFSLILESASTNQTSMYLCASSWVGLVYEQYFGPGTRLTVT.

The count of this clonotype is one. The genes are TRBV5-5 and TRBJ2-1; 8 bases are a match to TRBD1. Germline V gene lookup returns CDR1 SGHKS and CDR2 YYEKEE (reference sequence). This CDR3 has 15 residues. V was pared by 1 base and J by 12 bases, with 12 bases of the junction left unmatched. The CDR3 spells CASSLTGTGLSGQFF. CDR3 DNA: TGTGCCAGCAGCTTGACCGGGACAGGCCTATCCGGGCAGTTCTTC.

As for this clonotype: One base away lies a much larger clone, so this may be a sequencing read error. The CDR3 protein is CTSSDRTSAGELFF. CDR3 DNA: TGTACCAGCAGCGACCGGACTAGCGCCGGGGAGCTGTTTTTT. The chain employs TRBV11-3 and TRBJ2-2, with 9 nucleotides matching TRBD2. Germline V gene data show CDR1 as SGHNT and CDR2 as YENEEA. The CDR3 is made up of 14 amino acids. Together with reference TRBV11-3 and TRBJ2-2, the CDR3 gives the full variable domain: EAGVVQSPRYKIIEKKQPVAFWCNPISGHNTLYWYLQNLGQGPELLIRYENEEAVDDSQLPKDRFSAERLKGVDSTLKIQPAELGDSAVYLCTSSDRTSAGELFFGEGSRLTVL.

The rearrangement links TRBV6-1 to TRBJ1-2; D is ambiguous. Per germline, CDR1 MNHNS and CDR2 SASEGT. V was shortened by 6 bases and J by 7 bases, with 15 bases between the two germline ends. The CDR3 consists of 13 residues. This CDR3 reads CASRKDRRGGYTF. As DNA, the CDR3 is TGTGCCAGCAGGAAGGACCGCCGGGGTGGCTACACCTTC.

A few counts support this clonotype. This sequence joins TRBV12-3 or TRBV12-4 and TRBJ1-1; D is uncertain. V lost 6 bases to trimming and J lost 0 bases, with 8 bases between them. This CDR3 is built from 13 residues. CDR3 nucleotide sequence: TGTGCCAGCAGATGGCCCTTGAACACTGAAGCTTTCTTT. This encodes CASRWPLNTEAFF.

This clonotype was seen repeatedly, ten times or more. The chain employs TRBV7-9 and TRBJ2-7, with D hard to call. Germline-derived CDR1 and CDR2 are SEHNR and FQNEAQ (reference sequence). V dropped 0 bases and J dropped 0 bases, with 15 bases sitting between them. The CDR3 consists of 17 residues. CDR3 nucleotide sequence: TGTGCCAGCAGCTTAGCGCAAAGCGCCCTGAGCTCCTACGAGCAGTACTTC. Translated: CASSLAQSALSSYEQYF.